These 31 T cell receptor beta chains originate from one sample sequenced in a study of shared clonotypes between healthy human individuals. The method was immunoSEQ multiplex PCR; TCRdb's version includes in-frame clones alone and lacks a portion of them. The sample contains about 670,000 clones, approximately 75% of which appear only once. The sample taken for sequencing was memory CD4+ T cells sorted from blood. Indicated subset: CD45RA-negative fraction. These receptors all come from a woman in her twenties or thirties in good health.

This clone has a single count. The chain couples TRBV10-1 to TRBJ2-7, with D possibly being TRBD1 (6 bases). Germline lookup yields CDR1 WNHNN and CDR2 SYGVQD (reference sequence). Trimming took 5 bases from V and 3 from J, leaving 11 bases between them. The CDR3 runs to 13 residues. The CDR3 reads CASSPTGNYEQYF. The CDR3 coding sequence is TGCGCCAGCAGTCCCACAGGGAACTACGAGCAGTACTTC.

The chain has TRBV6-6 and TRBJ2-3, with a possible D match to TRBD1 (5 bases). V dropped 10 bases and J dropped 0 bases, with 11 bases sitting between them. Germline V CDR1 and CDR2: MNHNY, SVGAGI (reference sequence). The CDR3 has 13 residues. The chain's CDR3 is CATISGSTDTQYF. The CDR3, as DNA: TGTGCCACCATATCAGGGAGCACAGATACGCAGTATTTT.

Remarks on this clone: The sample contains more than one DNA sequence encoding this CDR3. The J gene is TRBJ2-7, the V gene TRBV18, with D perhaps being TRBD1 or TRBD2 (5 bases each). CDR3 size: 14 residues. Germline assignment: CDR1 KGHSH and CDR2 LQKENI. V was trimmed by 2 bases and J by 2 bases, leaving 10 bases between them. The CDR3 region is CASSPGTGTYEQYF. The CDR3 DNA sequence: TGTGCCAGCTCACCAGGGACCGGAACCTACGAGCAGTACTTC.

In its sample, this clone was seen a few times. The chain employs TRBV18 and TRBJ1-4; weak D call: TRBD1 (5 bases). Trimming removed 0 bases from V and 8 bases from J, with 10 bases in between. Germline values: CDR1 KGHSH, CDR2 LQKENI. The CDR3 consists of 14 residues. The CDR3 here is CASSPPPGREKLFF. The CDR3 DNA reads as TGTGCCAGCTCACCACCTCCAGGGAGGGAAAAACTGTTTTTT.

This clone has a handful of counts. The CDR3 sequence is CASSRGTSGAYNEQFF. As DNA, the CDR3 is TGTGCCAGCAGCCGAGGGACTAGCGGAGCCTACAATGAGCAGTTCTTC. The chain joins TRBV4-2 to TRBJ2-1; 11 nucleotides align to TRBD2. CDR1 and CDR2 from the germline V gene are LGHNA and YNFKEQ. The CDR3 contains 16 residues. Unmatched junction bases numbered 4, after V lost 4 bases and J lost 2 bases.

The V call is TRBV5-1, the J call TRBJ2-2, with 9 bases identical to TRBD2. The ends lost 6 bases at V and 8 bases at J; junction bases unmatched: 11. The CDR3 has 15 amino acids. In germline, CDR1 is SGHRS, CDR2 YFSETQ. The CDR3 reads CASNVAGVLSGELFF. CDR3 nucleotide sequence: TGCGCCAGCAACGTAGCGGGAGTCCTTAGTGGGGAGCTGTTTTTT.

The chain carries TRBV19 and TRBJ2-1; D possibly matches TRBD1 or TRBD2 (5 bases each). The germline V and J ends were trimmed by 6 bases and 6 bases, with 21 bases remaining between them. The CDR3 is 16 amino acids. Germline CDR1 and CDR2: LNHDA and SQIVND (reference sequence). The CDR3 loop reads CASRERGDPQSNEQFF. CDR3 nucleotide sequence: TGTGCCAGTAGGGAACGAGGGGACCCGCAGTCCAATGAGCAGTTCTTC.

The chain recombines TRBV28 with TRBJ2-1; 10 bases align to TRBD2. Germline V CDR1 and CDR2: MDHEN, SYDVKM. The CDR3 length is 16 residues. Trimming removed 5 bases from V and 6 bases from J; junction bases left unmatched: 10. The CDR3 nucleotides are TGTGCCAGCAGTACCAAACTAGCGGGAACCTTCAATGAGCAGTTCTTC. Its translation: CASSTKLAGTFNEQFF.

This clone has more than one count but fewer than ten. The V and J genes are TRBV2 and TRBJ2-1; tentatively, D is TRBD1 or TRBD2 (7 bases each). The CDR3 is 17 residues long. CDR1 is SNHLY and CDR2 is FYNNEI in the germline V gene. Trimming shortened V by 4 bases and J by 0 bases, and 16 bases separated the two germline ends. The CDR3 is CASSVYRGGGSYNEQFF. The CDR3 DNA follows: TGTGCCAGCAGTGTCTACAGGGGAGGGGGCTCCTACAATGAGCAGTTCTTC.

This clone has more than one count but fewer than ten. The V gene is TRBV6-4, the J gene TRBJ2-3; D uncertain. The V gene's germline CDR1 is MRHNA and CDR2 SNTAGT. The CDR3 consists of 14 residues. Trimming removed 4 bases at V and 2 bases at J, with 10 bases between. CDR3 sequence (DNA): TGTGCCAGCAGTGTTGACCCTTACACAGATACGCAGTATTTT. Its protein product is CASSVDPYTDTQYF.

The V call is TRBV28, the J call TRBJ1-4; tentatively, D is TRBD1 (6 bases). The V and J ends lost 5 bases and 6 bases respectively, with 13 bases between them. The CDR3 is 14 residues long. The germline V gene encodes CDR1 MDHEN and CDR2 SYDVKM. CDR3 DNA sequence: TGTGCCAGCAGTCATAGGGGGACGTATGAAAAACTGTTTTTT. This gives the protein CASSHRGTYEKLFF.

This clone was seen a handful of times. This specimen includes other DNA sequences encoding the same CDR3. The J gene is TRBJ2-1, the V gene TRBV5-1; D possibly corresponds to TRBD2 (5 bases). Germline V gene lookup returns CDR1 SGHRS and CDR2 YFSETQ. V was trimmed by 4 bases and J by 0 bases, leaving 11 bases between them. The CDR3 consists of 15 residues. As DNA, the CDR3 is TGCGCCAGCAGCGCGGACTCCAGCTCCTACAATGAGCAGTTCTTC. Protein sequence: CASSADSSSYNEQFF.

The count of this clone is one. The genes are TRBV5-1 and TRBJ1-5, with 7 bases fitting TRBD1. The CDR3 length is 15 residues. V shed 4 bases, J shed 6 bases, and the junction held 10 bases outside the gene matches. CDR1 and CDR2 from the germline V gene are SGHRS and YFSETQ. Here the CDR3 reads CASSPTTGSGQPQHF. In DNA form, the CDR3 reads TGCGCCAGCAGCCCCACGACAGGGTCAGGTCAGCCCCAGCATTTT.

V is TRBV28 and J is TRBJ1-4; perhaps TRBD1 as D (5 bases). This CDR3 comprises 14 residues. The germline V and J ends were trimmed by 6 bases and 4 bases, with 12 bases remaining between them. The V gene's germline CDR1 is MDHEN and CDR2 SYDVKM. The CDR3 nucleotides read TGTGCCAGCAGCCGTGGACAACTTAATGAAAAACTGTTTTTT. Encoded protein: CASSRGQLNEKLFF. Full variable domain (rest looked up from reference TRBV28 and TRBJ1-4): DVKVTQSSRYLVKRTGEKVFLECVQDMDHENMFWYRQDPGLGLRLIYFSYDVKMKEKGDIPEGYSVSREKKERFSLILESASTNQTSMYLCASSRGQLNEKLFFGSGTQLSVL.

The rearrangement uses TRBV13 and TRBJ2-7; weak D call: TRBD2 (5 bases). Germline CDR1 and CDR2: PRHDT and FYEKMQ (reference sequence). The CDR3 extends over 14 amino acids. Trimming left V 5 bases short and J 1 base short, with 12 bases between. The CDR3 sequence is CASSRTGKSYEQYF. The CDR3 nucleotides are TGTGCCAGCAGCCGTACGGGGAAGTCCTACGAGCAGTACTTC.

This sequence joins TRBV5-1 and TRBJ1-4, with 8 bases identical to TRBD1. Germline CDR1 reads SGHRS; CDR2 reads YFSETQ. V shed 0 bases and J 13 bases; nucleotides not matched to a gene: 8. The CDR3 has 14 residues. The CDR3 spells CASSLDRGNAGLFF. The CDR3 DNA sequence: TGCGCCAGCAGCTTGGACAGGGGGAACGCGGGACTGTTTTTT.

Concerning this clone itself: Other nucleotide sequences in the sample specify the same CDR3. V gene TRBV19 combines with J gene TRBJ1-2; TRBD1 matches 12 bases. V lost 6 bases, J lost 4 bases, and 6 bases stayed unmatched. This CDR3 region has 15 residues. Per germline, CDR1 LNHDA and CDR2 SQIVND (reference sequence). The CDR3 DNA reads as TGTGCCAGTAGCCCCGGGACAGGGGGCTCCTATGGCTACACCTTC. Its translation is CASSPGTGGSYGYTF. Full variable domain (remainder filled in from reference TRBV19 and TRBJ1-2): DGGITQSPKYLFRKEGQNVTLSCEQNLNHDAMYWYRQDPGQGLRLIYYSQIVNDFQKGDIAEGYSVSREKKESFPLTVTSAQKNPTAFYLCASSPGTGGSYGYTFGSGTRLTVV.

This sequence joins TRBV14 and TRBJ2-3; either TRBD1 or TRBD2 may supply D (6 bases each). Germline V gives CDR1 SGHDN, CDR2 FVKESK. Deletions cut 5 bases from V and 4 bases from J, with 19 bases between. CDR3 length: 16 residues. The DNA of the CDR3 is TGTGCCAGCAGCTCCATGGGGGCGGGACTCGCAGATACGCAGTATTTT. It translates to CASSSMGAGLADTQYF.

V and J are TRBV5-8 and TRBJ1-1; tentative D call: TRBD1 (5 bases). This CDR3 spans 13 amino acids. V lost 4 bases to trimming and J lost 5 bases, with 12 bases between them. Germline V CDR1 and CDR2: SGHTS, YDEGEE. The DNA of the CDR3 is TGTGCCAGCAGCCTGGTGGAGGGGACTGAAGCTTTCTTT. Protein product: CASSLVEGTEAFF.

Comments on this clone: Additional DNA sequences in this sample encode the identical CDR3. The chain employs TRBV5-1 and TRBJ2-3, with 8 positions matching TRBD1. The V segment lost 4 bases and the J segment 3 bases; nucleotides outside the gene matches: 4. The germline V gene encodes CDR1 SGHRS and CDR2 YFSETQ. The CDR3 extends over 14 amino acids. DNA for the CDR3: TGCGCCAGCAGCATCGGACAGGGAACAGATACGCAGTATTTT. Translation: CASSIGQGTDTQYF.

The rearrangement joins TRBV19 to TRBJ2-7; 13 bases agree with TRBD2. CDR1 LNHDA and CDR2 SQIVND come from the germline V gene (reference sequence). The CDR3 has 14 amino acids. The V segment lost 6 bases and the J segment 5 bases; nucleotides outside the gene matches: 4. The CDR3: CASRRTSGGHEQYF. As DNA, the CDR3 is TGTGCCAGTAGGAGGACTAGCGGGGGCCACGAGCAGTACTTC.

This clone showed up many times. This chain joins TRBV28 and TRBJ1-5, with D possibly matching TRBD1 (5 bases). Germline V lookup: CDR1 MDHEN, CDR2 SYDVKM. The CDR3 covers 14 residues. Trimming took off 3 bases at V and 1 base at J, with 7 bases between the two ends. The CDR3 spells CASSFGASNQPQHF. The CDR3 coding sequence is TGTGCCAGCAGTTTCGGGGCAAGCAATCAGCCCCAGCATTTT. The full variable domain, in which reference TRBV28 and TRBJ1-5 provide the parts outside the CDR3, is DVKVTQSSRYLVKRTGEKVFLECVQDMDHENMFWYRQDPGLGLRLIYFSYDVKMKEKGDIPEGYSVSREKKERFSLILESASTNQTSMYLCASSFGASNQPQHFGDGTRLSIL.

This chain connects TRBV6-5 to TRBJ2-6; D not resolved. There are 14 residues in the CDR3. V shed 5 bases and J shed 4 bases, with 9 bases lying between them. The germline V gene encodes CDR1 MNHEY and CDR2 SVGAGI. The CDR3 loop reads CASSKMAGANVLTF. The DNA of the CDR3 is TGTGCCAGCAGTAAAATGGCAGGGGCCAACGTCCTGACTTTC.

This clone was counted only a few times. The chain links TRBV18 to TRBJ1-1; tentatively, D is TRBD1 (5 bases). Germline V lookup: CDR1 KGHSH, CDR2 LQKENI. CDR3 length: 14 residues. Trimming left V 8 bases short and J 1 base short, with 14 bases between. CDR3 bases: TGTGCCAGCACTTTTACAGGATGGAACACTGAAGCTTTCTTT. Translation: CASTFTGWNTEAFF.

This clone was observed many times. Distinct nucleotide sequences in the sample also encode this CDR3. The chain employs TRBV6-4 and TRBJ2-3; 7 bases are shared with TRBD2. V lost 6 bases to trimming and J lost 4 bases; unmatched junction nucleotides: 10. Germline V CDR1 and CDR2: MRHNA, SNTAGT. The CDR3 contains 15 residues. In DNA, the CDR3 is TGTGCCAGCAGCGACGGGGCGGGAGCGGCAGATACGCAGTATTTT. It encodes CASSDGAGAADTQYF.

This chain connects TRBV20-1 to TRBJ2-7; D perhaps matches TRBD1 (5 bases). V was clipped by 6 bases and J by 4 bases, with 10 bases between them. The CDR3 length is 11 residues. CDR1 and CDR2 (germline): DFQATT, SNEGSKA (reference sequence). The CDR3 loop is CSALQVYEQYF. CDR3 DNA: TGCAGTGCCTTACAGGTTTACGAGCAGTACTTC.

This chain joins TRBV28 and TRBJ1-2; TRBD1 might be the D (5 bases). Deletions cut 3 bases from V and 8 bases from J, with 22 bases between. Germline V lookup: CDR1 MDHEN, CDR2 SYDVKM. The CDR3 length is 16 residues. CDR3 nucleotide sequence: TGTGCCAGCAGTTTCGGGACCCCGGTACGAAAAGAGGGCTACACCTTC. Translating gives CASSFGTPVRKEGYTF.

The chain joins TRBV30 to TRBJ2-5; D is perhaps TRBD2 (5 bases). Germline assignment: CDR1 GTSNPN and CDR2 SVGIG (reference sequence). V was trimmed by 3 bases and J by 5 bases, leaving 10 bases between them. The CDR3 spans 12 residues. The CDR3 DNA is TGTGCCTGGAGACGAGCGGCGGAGACCCAGTACTTC. Protein product: CAWRRAAETQYF.

V gene TRBV11-3 combines with J gene TRBJ2-2; 8 bases are shared with TRBD2. Trimming took 5 bases from V and 7 from J; bases not matched to a gene: 3. CDR1 SGHNT and CDR2 YENEEA come from the germline V gene. The CDR3 sequence is 13 residues long. The CDR3 here is CASSPSGSGELFF. The CDR3 region has the DNA TGTGCCAGCAGCCCCAGCGGGAGCGGGGAGCTGTTTTTT.

This clone occurred a few times. The identical CDR3 is also encoded by other nucleotide sequences in the sample. This chain uses TRBV6-5 with TRBJ1-5, with no clear D. The germline V and J ends were trimmed by 0 bases and 3 bases, with 3 bases remaining between them. CDR1 and CDR2 from the germline V gene are MNHEY and SVGAGI. The CDR3 spans 13 residues. In DNA, the CDR3 is TGTGCCAGCAGTTACTCGCCCAATCAGCCCCAGCATTTT. Its translation is CASSYSPNQPQHF.

The chain combines TRBV19 with TRBJ2-1; tentative D call: TRBD2 (6 bases). Germline lookup yields CDR1 LNHDA and CDR2 SQIVND (reference sequence). This CDR3 contains 14 residues. Trimming left V 4 bases short and J 6 bases short, with 13 bases between. The CDR3 here is CASSTPGLLNEQFF. The CDR3 coding sequence is TGTGCCAGTAGTACGCCGGGACTCCTCAATGAGCAGTTCTTC.